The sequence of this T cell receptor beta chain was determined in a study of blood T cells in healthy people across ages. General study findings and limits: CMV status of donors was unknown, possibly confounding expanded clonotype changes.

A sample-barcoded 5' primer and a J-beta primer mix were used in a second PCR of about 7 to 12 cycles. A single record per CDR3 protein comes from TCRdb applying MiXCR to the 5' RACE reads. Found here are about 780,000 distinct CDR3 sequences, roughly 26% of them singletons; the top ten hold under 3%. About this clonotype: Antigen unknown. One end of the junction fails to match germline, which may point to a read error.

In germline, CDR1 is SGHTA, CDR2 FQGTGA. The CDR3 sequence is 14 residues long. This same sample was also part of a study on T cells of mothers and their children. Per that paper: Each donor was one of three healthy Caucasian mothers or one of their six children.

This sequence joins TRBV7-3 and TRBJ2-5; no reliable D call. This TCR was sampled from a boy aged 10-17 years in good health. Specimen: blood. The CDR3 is CANSLIGGQETQYF. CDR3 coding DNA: TGTGCCAACAGCTTAATCGGTGGACAAGAGACCCAGTACTTC. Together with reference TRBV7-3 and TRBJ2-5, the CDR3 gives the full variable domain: GAGVSQTPSNKVTEKGKYVELRCDPISGHTALYWYRQSLGQGPEFLIYFQGTGAADDSGLPNDRFFAVRPEGSVSTLKIQRTERGDSAVYLCANSLIGGQETQYFGPGTRLLVL.